The clone carrying this TCR beta chain was counted ten times or more. The CDR3 is 15 amino acids. Between the trimmed V and J ends, which lost 2 bases and 11 bases, there was a span of 21 bases. CDR1 is SGHAT and CDR2 is FQNNGV in the germline V gene. This sample is part of a study of identical twins. One entry per CDR3 protein results from TCRdb running MiXCR on the 5' RACE reads. This sample has approximately 220,000 distinct CDR3 sequences, with 7.5% found just once. This sample also appeared in a second study, on yellow fever vaccine responses in identical twins.

The source material was memory (CD45RO+) T cells sorted from blood. V is TRBV11-2 and J is TRBJ1-1; D might be TRBD1 (5 bases). This clonotype was obtained from a woman under 30 in good health. The CDR3 coding sequence is TGTGCCAGCAGCTTAACCGAGACAGCGTCTCGTGGGGCTTTCTTT. It codes for CASSLTETASRGAFF.